Below are 30 T cell receptor beta chains sequenced from a single sample in a study of control samples from healthy donors and cancer patients. The data were produced by immunoSEQ multiplex PCR, yet TCRdb's version contains in-frame clones alone and is incomplete. Of around 97,000 clones listed, roughly 91% were seen once; the top ten hold over 15%. The specimen was PBMCs. The receptor source for this set is a man in his sixties with lung cancer.

The V and J genes are TRBV7-2 and TRBJ1-2, with 7 bases matching TRBD1. CDR3 length: 13 residues. Germline V gene lookup returns CDR1 SGHTA and CDR2 FQGNSA. V shed 7 bases, J shed 4 bases, and the junction held 6 bases outside the gene matches. The CDR3 coding sequence is TGTGCCAGCACCCAGGGGGGCAGCTATGGCTACACCTTC. Its translation is CASTQGGSYGYTF.

This chain joins TRBV7-3 and TRBJ2-2, with a weak D call TRBD1 (5 bases). CDR1 and CDR2 from the germline V gene are SGHTA and FQGTGA. CDR3 size: 16 residues. V was pared by 1 base and J by 1 base, with 10 bases between. The chain's CDR3 is CASSLNQGLNTGELFF. CDR3 nucleotides: TGTGCCAGCAGCTTAAATCAGGGCCTGAACACCGGGGAGCTGTTTTTT.

The chain has TRBV6-5 and TRBJ2-7; 9 bases map to TRBD1. Germline V lookup: CDR1 MNHEY, CDR2 SVGAGI. The junction had 5 bases not matched to a gene; V was cut back by 3 bases and J by 5 bases. This CDR3 is 14 amino acids long. The CDR3 sequence: CASSYRGQGHEQYF. The CDR3, as DNA: TGTGCCAGCAGTTATAGGGGACAGGGTCACGAGCAGTACTTC.

Here the CDR3 DNA reads TGTGCCTGGAGTTCCCCCGGAGGTGGTCAGCCCCAGCATTTT. Residues: CAWSSPGGGQPQHF. The V call is TRBV30, the J call TRBJ1-5; D uncertain. CDR3 length: 14 residues. CDR1 GTSNPN and CDR2 SVGIG come from the germline V gene (reference sequence). V shed 2 bases and J shed 6 bases, with 14 bases lying between them. Full variable domain (outside the CDR3, taken from reference TRBV30 and TRBJ1-5): SQTIHQWPATLVQPVGSPLSLECTVEGTSNPNLYWYRQAAGRGLQLLFYSVGIGQISSEVPQNLSASRPQDRQFILSSKKLLLSDSGFYLCAWSSPGGGQPQHFGDGTRLSIL.

The genes are TRBV6-5 and TRBJ2-5; 11 bases fit TRBD2. The CDR3 spans 14 residues. Losses at the gene ends were 6 bases for V and 5 bases for J; bases not matched to a gene: 5. Germline CDR1 is MNHEY and CDR2 is SVGAGI. CDR3 amino acids: CASSLAGGHETQYF. As DNA, the CDR3 is TGTGCCAGCAGCTTAGCGGGGGGGCATGAGACCCAGTACTTC.

The V call is TRBV30, the J call TRBJ1-2; 8 bases fit TRBD1. There are 16 residues in the CDR3. Germline-derived CDR1 and CDR2 are GTSNPN and SVGIG (reference sequence). Unmatched junction bases numbered 17, after V lost 3 bases and J lost 8 bases. The CDR3 here is CAWSRGTGGPPWGYTF. For the CDR3, the DNA is TGTGCCTGGAGCCGGGGAACAGGGGGGCCCCCGTGGGGCTACACCTTC.

The rearrangement links TRBV7-9 to TRBJ2-3, with 10 positions matching TRBD2. The CDR3 has 15 amino acids. With V trimmed by 3 bases and J by 0 bases, 0 bases remained unmatched. From germline, CDR1 is SEHNR and CDR2 FQNEAQ (reference sequence). DNA of the CDR3: TGTGCCAGCAGCTTTAGCGGGGGGAGCACAGATACGCAGTATTTT. This translates into CASSFSGGSTDTQYF.

The V call is TRBV10-3, the J call TRBJ2-6, with D possibly TRBD1 on 6 matching bases. CDR3 length: 15 amino acids. The germline gives CDR1 ENHRY, CDR2 SYGVKD. V shed 6 bases and J shed 0 bases, with 9 bases lying between them. The CDR3 sequence is CAISPGDSGANVLTF. The CDR3, as DNA: TGTGCCATCAGCCCAGGGGACTCTGGGGCCAACGTCCTGACTTTC.

This chain connects TRBV2 to TRBJ1-1, with TRBD1 matching over 9 bases. The CDR3 is 17 residues long. Germline V gives CDR1 SNHLY, CDR2 FYNNEI. V lost 2 bases to trimming and J lost 0 bases; unmatched junction nucleotides: 7. The CDR3 sequence is CASSESGQGPLNTEAFF. The CDR3 DNA reads TGTGCCAGCAGTGAATCGGGACAGGGACCCTTGAACACTGAAGCTTTCTTT.

The chain employs TRBV7-2 and TRBJ1-2; D is unclear. The length of the CDR3 is 13 residues. Germline V gene sequence: CDR1 SGHTA, CDR2 FQGNSA. V gave up 0 bases and J gave up 2 bases, with 4 bases separating them. The CDR3 loop is CASSLAGNYGYTF. The CDR3 DNA follows: TGTGCCAGCAGCTTAGCTGGGAACTATGGCTACACCTTC.

The genes are TRBV11-2 and TRBJ2-5; TRBD2 agrees at 10 bases. Germline trimming cut 5 bases from V and 5 bases from J; bases unmatched to any gene: 2. Germline V gene sequence: CDR1 SGHAT, CDR2 FQNNGV. The CDR3 extends over 13 amino acids. The chain's CDR3 is CASSLAGVETQYF. The CDR3 DNA follows: TGTGCCAGCAGCCTAGCGGGGGTGGAGACCCAGTACTTC.

This clone came up once. CDR3 region: CASSQKRTGLTETQYF. The DNA of the CDR3 is TGTGCCAGCAGCCAAAAAAGGACGGGACTCACAGAGACCCAGTACTTC. The chain is built from TRBV3-1 (or the pseudogene TRBV3-2) and TRBJ2-5; the D gene is possibly TRBD2 (6 bases). This CDR3 spans 16 amino acids. V was clipped by 2 bases and J by 4 bases, with 17 bases between them. The germline gives CDR1 LGHDT, CDR2 YNNKEL (reference sequence).

The chain couples TRBV6-1 to TRBJ1-1; tentative D call: TRBD1 (6 bases). Germline CDR1 is MNHNS and CDR2 is SASEGT. Trimming pared 1 base from V and 0 bases from J, leaving 9 bases between. The CDR3 contains 15 residues. CDR3 DNA sequence: TGTGCCAGCAGTGAAGTGGGACATCTGAACACTGAAGCTTTCTTT. Residues: CASSEVGHLNTEAFF.

This chain links TRBV10-3 with TRBJ2-3; 14 nucleotides match TRBD2. The V and J ends lost 4 bases and 0 bases, in that order; junction bases with no gene match: 18. The CDR3 loop spans 22 amino acids. Germline V gene sequence: CDR1 ENHRY, CDR2 SYGVKD. This chain's CDR3 is CAISASGPTGTSGGTSTDTQYF. DNA of the CDR3: TGTGCCATCAGTGCCTCAGGACCAACCGGGACTAGCGGGGGCACAAGCACAGATACGCAGTATTTT.

V usage is TRBV28 and J usage is TRBJ1-5; D uncertain. Trimming cost V 1 base and J 2 bases, with 6 bases left between them. This CDR3 is built from 14 residues. From germline, CDR1 is MDHEN and CDR2 SYDVKM. CDR3: CASSLSQGNQPQHF. CDR3 sequence (DNA): TGTGCCAGCAGTTTATCCCAGGGCAATCAGCCCCAGCATTTT.

V gene TRBV10-1 combines with J gene TRBJ2-3; D gene unclear. The CDR3 spans 14 residues. CDR1 and CDR2 (germline): WNHNN, SYGVQD (reference sequence). V lost 3 bases and J 0 bases, leaving 7 bases between the germline ends. Here the CDR3 reads CASSDAPSTDTQYF. CDR3 sequence (DNA): TGCGCCAGCAGTGACGCTCCTAGCACAGATACGCAGTATTTT.

The V gene is TRBV10-3, the J gene TRBJ1-2; D is unresolved. The CDR3 is made up of 13 amino acids. CDR1 is ENHRY, CDR2 SYGVKD, per germline. Trimming removed 4 bases from V and 4 bases from J, with 10 bases in between. CDR3 region: CAISVDNFYGYTF. CDR3 DNA: TGTGCCATCAGTGTCGACAACTTCTATGGCTACACCTTC.

CDR3 coding DNA: TGTGCCAGCTCACCACCGACAGGGGTACAAGAGACCCAGTACTTC. It codes for CASSPPTGVQETQYF. The chain employs TRBV18 and TRBJ2-5, with 8 nucleotides matching TRBD1. The V gene end was trimmed by 0 bases and the J gene end by 2 bases; junction bases not matched to a gene: 2. CDR3 length equals 15 residues. Germline CDR1 KGHSH, CDR2 LQKENI.

The chain links TRBV6-6 to TRBJ1-1; tentatively, D is TRBD1 (5 bases). Per germline, CDR1 MNHNY and CDR2 SVGAGI (reference sequence). Trimming pared 7 bases from V and 1 base from J, leaving 10 bases between. CDR3 size: 13 residues. The CDR3 coding sequence is TGTGCCAGCACCGGGGGGGGGAACACTGAAGCTTTCTTT. Translation: CASTGGGNTEAFF.

The chain employs TRBV21-1 and TRBJ1-2; the DNA was not compared with TRBD1, the D call given in the table. TRBV21-1 is given as a pseudogene. This CDR3 is built from 16 residues. The CDR3 DNA is TGTGCCAGCAAAAACAACAGGGGGCGCTGGGACTATGGCTACACCTTC. Translating it yields CASKNNRGRWDYGYTF.

The chain carries TRBV4-1 and TRBJ2-3; D unclear. CDR3 length: 18 amino acids. Between the trimmed V and J ends, which lost 3 bases and 0 bases, there was a span of 19 bases. CDR1 is MGHRA, CDR2 YSYEKL, per germline. This CDR3 reads CASSQALDVFSSTDTQYF. CDR3 coding DNA: TGCGCCAGCAGCCAGGCTCTTGACGTCTTCTCGAGCACAGATACGCAGTATTTT.

The rearrangement joins TRBV6-5 to TRBJ2-1, with D possibly being TRBD1 or TRBD2 (5 bases each). Germline V lookup: CDR1 MNHEY, CDR2 SVGAGI. This CDR3 comprises 13 residues. V was trimmed by 6 bases and J by 5 bases, leaving 11 bases between them. CDR3 sequence: CASRRGGNNEQFF. CDR3 DNA sequence: TGTGCCAGCAGGAGGGGCGGAAACAATGAGCAGTTCTTC.

This clone was counted a single time. The chain has TRBV5-1 and TRBJ2-3; D not certain. The germline V gene has CDR1 SGHRS and CDR2 YFSETQ. The V gene lost 0 bases and the J gene lost 0 bases, with 11 bases spanning the gap. CDR3 size: 16 residues. The chain's CDR3 is CASSLGTSKSTDTQYF. CDR3 nucleotide sequence: TGCGCCAGCAGCTTGGGGACGTCGAAAAGCACAGATACGCAGTATTTT.

In this sample, this clone turned up a few times. This chain connects TRBV5-1 to TRBJ2-5, with D unclear. Germline CDR1 is SGHRS and CDR2 is YFSETQ. The CDR3 totals 12 residues. Trimming took off 4 bases at V and 7 bases at J, with 11 bases between the two ends. The CDR3 is CASSTRTGTQYF. The CDR3 bases are TGCGCCAGCAGCACCAGGACGGGGACCCAGTACTTC.

The chain couples TRBV6-6 to TRBJ2-3, with TRBD2 matching 8 bases. V was clipped by 0 bases and J by 6 bases; unmatched bases: 8. Germline CDR1 and CDR2: MNHNY and SVGAGI (reference sequence). This CDR3 contains 16 residues. The CDR3 reads CASSYSRTGGVDTQYF. CDR3 DNA sequence: TGTGCCAGCAGTTACTCGAGGACGGGGGGGGTGGATACGCAGTATTTT.

The rearrangement joins TRBV6-5 to TRBJ1-3; TRBD1 is a possible D gene (5 bases). This CDR3 has 14 residues. Germline V gene data show CDR1 as MNHEY and CDR2 as SVGAGI. Trimming took off 6 bases at V and 0 bases at J, with 9 bases between the two ends. CDR3 amino acids: CASRPGSSGNTIYF. DNA for the CDR3: TGTGCCAGCAGGCCAGGGAGCTCTGGAAACACCATATATTTT.

The DNA for the CDR3 is TGTGCCAGCGGGCAGCCTGGGGACCTGAACACCATATATTTT. This codes for CASGQPGDLNTIYF. The chain recombines TRBV11-3 with TRBJ1-3, with D possibly being TRBD1 (5 bases). Germline V lookup: CDR1 SGHNT, CDR2 YENEEA. V lost 8 bases, J lost 7 bases, and 18 bases lay in between. The CDR3 covers 14 residues. Complete variable domain (other parts from reference TRBV11-3 and TRBJ1-3): EAGVVQSPRYKIIEKKQPVAFWCNPISGHNTLYWYLQNLGQGPELLIRYENEEAVDDSQLPKDRFSAERLKGVDSTLKIQPAELGDSAVYLCASGQPGDLNTIYFGEGSWLTVV.

The chain is built from TRBV7-3 and TRBJ2-3, with TRBD2 matching over 8 bases. The CDR3 runs to 14 residues. V dropped 5 bases and J dropped 5; count of bases not matched to a gene: 6. From germline, CDR1 is SGHTA and CDR2 FQGTGA. Written as DNA, the CDR3 is TGTGCCAGCAGCATCTCGGGGGGGCAAGATACGCAGTATTTT. Translated: CASSISGGQDTQYF. The whole variable domain, remainder taken from reference TRBV7-3 and TRBJ2-3, is GAGVSQTPSNKVTEKGKYVELRCDPISGHTALYWYRQSLGQGPEFLIYFQGTGAADDSGLPNDRFFAVRPEGSVSTLKIQRTERGDSAVYLCASSISGGQDTQYFGPGTRLTVL.

This clone was seen only a few times. The rearrangement links TRBV5-1 to TRBJ1-1, with D unclear. V dropped 2 bases and J dropped 1 base, with 6 bases sitting between them. This CDR3 region has 13 residues. Germline loops: CDR1 SGHRS, CDR2 YFSETQ. CDR3 amino acids: CASSFDQNTEAFF. Written as DNA, the CDR3 is TGCGCCAGCAGCTTCGACCAGAACACTGAAGCTTTCTTT.

The V gene is TRBV19, the J gene TRBJ1-3; D gene uncertain. This CDR3 region has 12 residues. The V end was cut by 7 bases, the J end by 2 bases, with 6 bases between. Looked up from germline, CDR1 is LNHDA and CDR2 is SQIVND (reference sequence). The CDR3 region is CASTRPGNTIYF. DNA of the CDR3: TGTGCCAGTACCCGACCTGGAAACACCATATATTTT.